The rows below give T cell receptor beta chains drawn from one sample of a study of regulatory T cells in long-lasting Graves disease. TCRdb reprocessed the multiplex PCR reads with MiXCR, giving one entry per CDR3 protein. The table shows 400,000 to 450,000 distinct CDR3 sequences, with about a quarter occurring only once. This sample comprised peripheral blood mononuclear cells (PBMCs), obtained when the disease was refractory, from a patient treated with antithyroid drugs. The receptors come from a female donor with Graves disease. The CDR3 runs from the conserved cysteine through the conserved F or W. The order of the fields is CDR3 DNA, CDR3 protein, clone size, D gene, J gene, V gene. D genes are given only for firm matches. Rows give clone size only sometimes, using once, few, many, or a class for an expanded clone.

CDR3 DNA: TGTGCCATCAGTGAGCGTGAAGGGATGAACACTGAAGCTTTCTTT
CDR3 protein: CAISEREGMNTEAFF
clone size: few
D gene: .
J gene: TRBJ1-1
V gene: TRBV10-3

CDR3 DNA: TGTGCCTGGAGTTCCAGCTATGGCTACACCTTC
CDR3 protein: CAWSSSYGYTF
clone size: many
D gene: .
J gene: TRBJ1-2
V gene: TRBV30

CDR3 DNA: TGTGCCAGCAGCCCCATCCTGGGGAGCACCGGGGAGCTGTTTTTT
CDR3 protein: CASSPILGSTGELFF
clone size: .
D gene: .
J gene: TRBJ2-2
V gene: TRBV7-3

CDR3 DNA: TGCGCCAGCAGCTTGGGGACCTATAGCAATCAGCCCCAGCATTTT
CDR3 protein: CASSLGTYSNQPQHF
clone size: .
D gene: .
J gene: TRBJ1-5
V gene: TRBV5-1

CDR3 DNA: TGTGCCAGCAGTCCTCCTTTGGGGCCCTCCTACGAGCAGTACTTC
CDR3 protein: CASSPPLGPSYEQYF
clone size: .
D gene: .
J gene: TRBJ2-7
V gene: TRBV6-1

CDR3 DNA: TGTGCCAGCAGCTCCATCCCGGGACAGGGAACCCAGCATTTT
CDR3 protein: CASSSIPGQGTQHF
clone size: few
D gene: TRBD1
J gene: TRBJ1-5
V gene: TRBV7-2

CDR3 DNA: TGTGCCAGCAGTGTTGCAGGGACTGAGCAGTTCTTC
CDR3 protein: CASSVAGTEQFF
clone size: .
D gene: .
J gene: TRBJ2-1
V gene: TRBV2

CDR3 DNA: TGTGCCAGCAGCAGGCGGGGCAGGAACACTGAAGCTTTCTTT
CDR3 protein: CASSRRGRNTEAFF
clone size: many
D gene: .
J gene: TRBJ1-1
V gene: TRBV12-3/TRBV12-4

CDR3 DNA: TGTGCCAGCAGTTACCCTGAAAAACTGTTTTTT
CDR3 protein: CASSYPEKLFF
clone size: many
D gene: .
J gene: TRBJ1-4
V gene: TRBV6-5

CDR3 DNA: TGCAGTGCTAGAGGCAGAGCAGCACCCTATGGCTACACCTTC
CDR3 protein: CSARGRAAPYGYTF
clone size: .
D gene: .
J gene: TRBJ1-2
V gene: TRBV20-1

CDR3 DNA: TGTGCCAGCAGTCGCCTCCAGGGGGTTCTGGTCAATGAGCAGTTCTTC
CDR3 protein: CASSRLQGVLVNEQFF
clone size: few
D gene: TRBD1
J gene: TRBJ2-1
V gene: TRBV6-2/TRBV6-3

CDR3 DNA: TGCGCCAGCAGTTACGACAGGGCGGGTGAAGCTTTCTTT
CDR3 protein: CASSYDRAGEAFF
clone size: few
D gene: TRBD1
J gene: TRBJ1-1
V gene: TRBV5-1

CDR3 DNA: TGTGCCAGCAGCCCTCCCTGGACAGGGCCGAACACTGAAGCTTTCTTT
CDR3 protein: CASSPPWTGPNTEAFF
clone size: .
D gene: TRBD1
J gene: TRBJ1-1
V gene: TRBV9

CDR3 DNA: TGTGCCAGCAGCACGATTTGGAACACTGAAGCTTTCTTT
CDR3 protein: CASSTIWNTEAFF
clone size: .
D gene: .
J gene: TRBJ1-1
V gene: TRBV14

CDR3 DNA: TGCGCCAGCAGCTTGGGTTCCAACCCCTCTCTCGAGCAGTACTTC
CDR3 protein: CASSLGSNPSLEQYF
clone size: few
D gene: .
J gene: TRBJ2-7
V gene: TRBV5-1

CDR3 DNA: TGTGCCAGCAGCCCCCAGAGCGGGAGGACCACCGGGGAGCTGTTTTTT
CDR3 protein: CASSPQSGRTTGELFF
clone size: few
D gene: TRBD2
J gene: TRBJ2-2
V gene: TRBV7-3

CDR3 DNA: TGTGCCAGTAGTATATCGAGTGTAGGACAGGGTGATACGAACACTGAAGCTTTCTTT
CDR3 protein: CASSISSVGQGDTNTEAFF
clone size: few
D gene: TRBD1
J gene: TRBJ1-1
V gene: TRBV19

CDR3 DNA: TGTGCCAGCAGCGTAGTAGCGGCGGAGGTCACCGGGGAGCTGTTTTTT
CDR3 protein: CASSVVAAEVTGELFF
clone size: few
D gene: .
J gene: TRBJ2-2
V gene: TRBV9

CDR3 DNA: TGTGCCAGCAGCCTTTTACGGCCGGCAGATACGCAGTATTTT
CDR3 protein: CASSLLRPADTQYF
clone size: .
D gene: .
J gene: TRBJ2-3
V gene: TRBV7-3

CDR3 DNA: TGCAGCGTTGTAGGGTTCGACGCCATTCAGTACTTC
CDR3 protein: CSVVGFDAIQYF
clone size: few
D gene: .
J gene: TRBJ2-4
V gene: TRBV29-1

CDR3 DNA: TGCGCCAGCAGCCAAGGGGACAGGGGAGGCAATCAGCCCCAGCATTTT
CDR3 protein: CASSQGDRGGNQPQHF
clone size: many
D gene: TRBD1
J gene: TRBJ1-5
V gene: TRBV5-1

CDR3 DNA: TGCGCCAGCAGCCAAGAAGGCCGCGGTTGGGACTATGGCTACACCTTC
CDR3 protein: CASSQEGRGWDYGYTF
clone size: .
D gene: .
J gene: TRBJ1-2
V gene: TRBV11-2

CDR3 DNA: TGCAGTGCTCCGGGGCGGTTTCTAGACTTCTACGAGCAGTACTTC
CDR3 protein: CSAPGRFLDFYEQYF
clone size: .
D gene: .
J gene: TRBJ2-7
V gene: TRBV20-1

CDR3 DNA: TGCAGTGCTAGAGATTCTTCAATAGTTCCCGGGACTAAAGGGTCAAAAGAGACCCAGTACTTC
CDR3 protein: CSARDSSIVPGTKGSKETQYF
clone size: .
D gene: TRBD2
J gene: TRBJ2-5
V gene: TRBV20-1

CDR3 DNA: TGTGCCAGCAGCTTAATGTCAGGGGGACTCCATGAGCAGTTCTTC
CDR3 protein: CASSLMSGGLHEQFF
clone size: few
D gene: .
J gene: TRBJ2-1
V gene: TRBV7-3

CDR3 DNA: TGTGCCAGCAGAGGGCAAGTTGGTCAGCCCCAGCATTTT
CDR3 protein: CASRGQVGQPQHF
clone size: many
D gene: .
J gene: TRBJ1-5
V gene: TRBV6-2/TRBV6-3

CDR3 DNA: TGTGCCAGCACCGCCGGGTTTGAAGCTTTCTTT
CDR3 protein: CASTAGFEAFF
clone size: few
D gene: .
J gene: TRBJ1-1
V gene: TRBV7-9

CDR3 DNA: TGTGCCAGTAGTATGTGGGGTAACGAGCAGTACTTC
CDR3 protein: CASSMWGNEQYF
clone size: few
D gene: .
J gene: TRBJ2-7
V gene: TRBV19

CDR3 DNA: TGTGCCAGCAGCGAGGGGGTCGGTTGGGACGAGCAGTACTTC
CDR3 protein: CASSEGVGWDEQYF
clone size: many
D gene: .
J gene: TRBJ2-7
V gene: TRBV9

CDR3 DNA: TGCAGTGCTGGGGACTTCTCCTCCTCGGATACGCAGTATTTT
CDR3 protein: CSAGDFSSSDTQYF
clone size: few
D gene: .
J gene: TRBJ2-3
V gene: TRBV20-1

CDR3 DNA: TGTGCCTGGGGTGTTAGCATGGCCTACGAGCAGTACTTC
CDR3 protein: CAWGVSMAYEQYF
clone size: once
D gene: .
J gene: TRBJ2-7
V gene: TRBV30

CDR3 DNA: TGTGCCAGCAGTACCAACGCCGGGCCCCTGTCGTTT
CDR3 protein: CASSTNAGPLSF
clone size: many
D gene: .
J gene: TRBJ1-4
V gene: TRBV2

CDR3 DNA: TGTGCCAGCTCACGAGCCCTCGAAAACACTGAAGCTTTCTTT
CDR3 protein: CASSRALENTEAFF
clone size: .
D gene: .
J gene: TRBJ1-1
V gene: TRBV18

CDR3 DNA: TGTGCCAGCAGACTGGACAGCAGCTCCTACAATGAGCAGTTCTTC
CDR3 protein: CASRLDSSSYNEQFF
clone size: .
D gene: .
J gene: TRBJ2-1
V gene: TRBV28

CDR3 DNA: TGTGCCAGCAGCTTGAGGACAGTGAACTATGGCTACACCTTC
CDR3 protein: CASSLRTVNYGYTF
clone size: many
D gene: .
J gene: TRBJ1-2
V gene: TRBV5-5

CDR3 DNA: TGTGCCAGCAAAAGCGGGGGACATGGCTACACCTTC
CDR3 protein: CASKSGGHGYTF
clone size: .
D gene: .
J gene: TRBJ1-2
V gene: TRBV27

CDR3 DNA: TGTGCCATCAGTGAGTCGTCAGGGCGAGCCAAAAACATTCAGTACTTC
CDR3 protein: CAISESSGRAKNIQYF
clone size: .
D gene: .
J gene: TRBJ2-4
V gene: TRBV10-3

CDR3 DNA: TGTGCCAGCAGCTTAGGGGCCAGCCATGACAACACCGGGGAGCTGTTTTTT
CDR3 protein: CASSLGASHDNTGELFF
clone size: .
D gene: .
J gene: TRBJ2-2
V gene: TRBV7-2

CDR3 DNA: TGCAGTGCTAGAGAAACCCTGTACAATGAGCAGTTCTTC
CDR3 protein: CSARETLYNEQFF
clone size: .
D gene: .
J gene: TRBJ2-1
V gene: TRBV20-1

CDR3 DNA: TGTGCCAGCAGATTAGGACTAGCGGGCTATCAAGAGACCCAGTACTTC
CDR3 protein: CASRLGLAGYQETQYF
clone size: many
D gene: TRBD2
J gene: TRBJ2-5
V gene: TRBV12-3/TRBV12-4